A single sample gave rise to the 18 T cell receptor beta chains below, sequenced in a study of PD-1 blockade in classical Hodgkin lymphoma. Each patient relapsed following autologous stem cell transplantation, and prior brentuximab vedotin exposure differed. Assay used: immunoSEQ multiplex PCR; TCRdb lists only in-frame clones, some missing. The data contain just under 45,000 clones, 65% to 85% of them singletons. The input for sequencing was peripheral blood mononuclear cells (PBMCs), taken before the second cycle of nivolumab. All receptors come from a human donor with classical Hodgkin lymphoma.

The chain couples TRBV6-6 to TRBJ2-7; D is ambiguous. This CDR3 comprises 11 residues. Germline V gene lookup returns CDR1 MNHNY and CDR2 SVGAGI (reference sequence). Trimming cost V 3 bases and J 2 bases, with 2 bases left between them. The CDR3 DNA reads TGTGCCAGCAGTTATGCCTACGAGCAGTACTTC. This sequence encodes CASSYAYEQYF.

This clone was found a few times. The genes are TRBV9 and TRBJ2-6, with D maybe TRBD1 (5 bases). V dropped 3 bases and J dropped 1 base, with 17 bases sitting between them. Germline CDR1 SGDLS, CDR2 YYNGEE. This CDR3 spans 18 amino acids. The CDR3 is CASSATLETVSGANVLTF. The CDR3 DNA follows: TGTGCCAGCAGCGCAACGCTAGAGACAGTTTCTGGGGCCAACGTCCTGACTTTC.

V usage is TRBV28 and J usage is TRBJ2-5; 9 nucleotides align to TRBD1. There are 16 residues in the CDR3. V lost 3 bases and J lost 2; bases outside the gene matches: 7. The germline gives CDR1 MDHEN, CDR2 SYDVKM. CDR3 sequence reads: CASSLTGTGTQETQYF. CDR3 in DNA: TGTGCCAGCAGTTTGACGGGGACAGGGACACAAGAGACCCAGTACTTC. The entire variable domain, with the rest obtained from reference TRBV28 and TRBJ2-5, is as follows: DVKVTQSSRYLVKRTGEKVFLECVQDMDHENMFWYRQDPGLGLRLIYFSYDVKMKEKGDIPEGYSVSREKKERFSLILESASTNQTSMYLCASSLTGTGTQETQYFGPGTRLLVL.

In its sample, this clone was seen once. This rearrangement joins TRBV15 to TRBJ2-7; TRBD1 is a possible D gene (6 bases). This CDR3 region has 15 residues. Trimming shortened V by 0 bases and J by 7 bases, and 16 bases separated the two germline ends. CDR1 is LNHNV and CDR2 is YYDKDF in the germline V gene (reference sequence). The CDR3 here is CATSRESQGLEEQYF. The CDR3 DNA follows: TGTGCCACCAGCAGAGAGAGTCAGGGGCTGGAGGAGCAGTACTTC.

The chain employs TRBV23-1 and TRBJ2-3; D perhaps matches TRBD2 (5 bases). TRBV23-1 falls under the ORF class, with uncertain function. The CDR3 is 15 residues long. Trimming pared 3 bases from V and 4 bases from J, leaving 14 bases between. Here the CDR3 reads CASSQLEGGADTQYF. The DNA for the CDR3 is TGCGCCAGCAGTCAGCTTGAGGGTGGGGCAGATACGCAGTATTTT.

This sequence joins TRBV7-9 and TRBJ2-1, with D unresolved. The CDR3 is 14 residues long. From germline, CDR1 is SEHNR and CDR2 FQNEAQ (reference sequence). Trimming pared 5 bases from V and 5 bases from J, leaving 13 bases between. The CDR3 region is CASSPDRFNNEQFF. CDR3 in DNA: TGTGCCAGCAGCCCTGACCGGTTTAACAATGAGCAGTTCTTC.

V is TRBV18 and J is TRBJ2-3; a possible D gene is TRBD1 (6 bases). Trimming cost V 3 bases and J 1 base, with 14 bases left between them. CDR1 KGHSH and CDR2 LQKENI come from the germline V gene. The CDR3 runs 16 residues. The CDR3 loop is CASSPDEGERTDTQYF. DNA for the CDR3: TGTGCCAGCTCACCGGATGAGGGGGAACGCACAGATACGCAGTATTTT.

This chain joins TRBV9 and TRBJ2-1; tentatively, D is TRBD2 (5 bases). Germline values: CDR1 SGDLS, CDR2 YYNGEE. Trimming cost V 2 bases and J 2 bases, with 8 bases left between them. CDR3 length equals 14 residues. The CDR3 sequence is CASSVGGPYNEQFF. CDR3 bases: TGTGCCAGCAGCGTTGGCGGGCCCTACAATGAGCAGTTCTTC.

The chain has TRBV2 and TRBJ2-7; 9 bases fit TRBD2. Unmatched junction bases numbered 11, after V lost 3 bases and J lost 5 bases. Germline CDR1 SNHLY, CDR2 FYNNEI. The CDR3 runs 16 residues. CDR3 sequence (DNA): TGTGCCAGCAGTGAGGTGGACTTAGCGGGAGTGAACGAGCAGTACTTC. Amino acid sequence: CASSEVDLAGVNEQYF.

This clone came up a few times. V usage is TRBV5-4 and J usage is TRBJ2-7; 13 bases match TRBD2. Unmatched junction bases numbered 11, after V lost 4 bases and J lost 4 bases. CDR3 length: 17 residues. The V gene's germline CDR1 is SGHNT and CDR2 YYREEE (reference sequence). In DNA form, the CDR3 reads TGTGCCAGCAGCCTTTGGGGAACTAGCGGGAGGGCGTACGAGCAGTACTTC. Encoded protein: CASSLWGTSGRAYEQYF.

The rearrangement joins TRBV6-6 to TRBJ2-7, with D uncertain. CDR1 is MNHNY and CDR2 is SVGAGI in the germline V gene (reference sequence). The V gene lost 5 bases and the J gene lost 5 bases, with 16 bases spanning the gap. CDR3 length: 14 residues. The CDR3: CASSAGSVVHEQYF. CDR3 nucleotides: TGTGCCAGCAGTGCCGGGTCAGTAGTCCACGAGCAGTACTTC.

The rearrangement uses TRBV11-2 and TRBJ2-1; D not resolved. V lost 2 bases and J lost 0, with 8 bases in between. This CDR3 is built from 15 residues. The germline gives CDR1 SGHAT, CDR2 FQNNGV. CDR3 loop: CASSLQASSYNEQFF. In nucleotides, the CDR3 is TGTGCCAGCAGCTTACAGGCAAGCTCCTACAATGAGCAGTTCTTC. The whole variable domain, remainder taken from reference TRBV11-2 and TRBJ2-1, is EAGVAQSPRYKIIEKRQSVAFWCNPISGHATLYWYQQILGQGPKLLIQFQNNGVVDDSQLPKDRFSAERLKGVDSTLKIQPAKLEDSAVYLCASSLQASSYNEQFFGPGTRLTVL.

The J gene is TRBJ1-2, the V gene TRBV19; D is unclear. The CDR3 length is 12 residues. V was trimmed by 7 bases and J by 0 bases, leaving 6 bases between them. Germline CDR1 and CDR2: LNHDA and SQIVND (reference sequence). The CDR3: CASTASNYGYTF. In DNA, the CDR3 is TGTGCCAGTACAGCGTCTAACTATGGCTACACCTTC.

This clone was detected once. The rearrangement uses TRBV25-1 and TRBJ2-2, with a tentative D call TRBD1 (6 bases). Germline CDR1 is MGHDK and CDR2 is SYGVNS. With 3 bases removed from V and 0 bases from J, the gap between germline ends came to 8 bases. This CDR3 region has 15 residues. CDR3 residues: CASSDWTANTGELFF. The CDR3 region has the DNA TGTGCCAGCAGTGACTGGACAGCGAACACCGGGGAGCTGTTTTTT.

This rearrangement joins TRBV20-1 to TRBJ1-2, with unresolved D. Germline V gives CDR1 DFQATT, CDR2 SNEGSKA (reference sequence). The CDR3 spans 11 residues. V lost 6 bases, J lost 10 bases, and 15 bases lay in between. The CDR3 DNA follows: TGCAGTGCCGAATCCGACAAGATCTACACCTTC. Translating it yields CSAESDKIYTF.

The gene calls are TRBV4-2 and TRBJ2-1; tentative D call: TRBD2 (5 bases). Germline CDR1 and CDR2: LGHNA and YNFKEQ. V was cut by 1 base and J by 8 bases, with 12 bases left in between. The CDR3 is 14 amino acids. The CDR3 DNA follows: TGTGCCAGCAGCCAAGGATCTAGCCAAGATGAGCAGTTCTTC. It is translated as CASSQGSSQDEQFF.

This clone was recorded a few times. The chain combines TRBV13 with TRBJ2-7, with a tentative D call TRBD2 (6 bases). The V and J ends lost 3 bases and 7 bases respectively, with 7 bases between them. This CDR3 has 11 residues. Germline V CDR1 and CDR2: PRHDT, FYEKMQ (reference sequence). The CDR3 here is CASSLAGEQYF. The DNA of the CDR3 is TGTGCCAGCAGCTTGGCGGGGGAGCAGTACTTC.

This chain uses TRBV7-9 with TRBJ1-1, with D unresolved. The CDR3 spans 12 residues. The germline V and J ends were trimmed by 6 bases and 0 bases, with 5 bases remaining between them. Germline V lookup: CDR1 SEHNR, CDR2 FQNEAQ (reference sequence). CDR3 DNA sequence: TGTGCCAGCAGGCTACTGAACACTGAAGCTTTCTTT. Protein: CASRLLNTEAFF. The full variable domain, with the rest looked up from reference TRBV7-9 and TRBJ1-1, is DTGVSQNPRHKITKRGQNVTFRCDPISEHNRLYWYRQTLGQGPEFLTYFQNEAQLEKSRLLSDRFSAERPKGSFSTLEIQRTEQGDSAMYLCASRLLNTEAFFGQGTRLTVV.